This TCR beta chain was captured in a study of blood T cells in healthy people across ages. Study context: Using template switching, researchers captured about one barcoded beta molecule for each two T cells.

This CDR3 comprises 16 residues. The junction had 5 bases not matched to a gene; V was cut back by 3 bases and J by 4 bases. Germline V gene sequence: CDR1 LNHDA, CDR2 SQIVND (reference sequence). Combining a sample-barcoded 5' primer with a J-beta primer mix, a second PCR ran for about 6 to 11 cycles. TCRdb re-analysed the 5' RACE reads in MiXCR, keeping a single row per CDR3 protein. This table holds some 1.8 million distinct CDR3 sequences, roughly two fifths found once. This clonotype was found once. Sequenced material: blood. This chain connects TRBV19 to TRBJ2-1; 11 bases agree with TRBD2. The receptor was isolated from a human donor in good health. CDR3 residues: CASSIPGTSGYNEQFF. CDR3 nucleotide sequence: TGTGCCAGTAGTATCCCTGGGACTAGCGGATACAATGAGCAGTTCTTC. Based on the CDR3 plus reference TRBV19 and TRBJ2-1, the full variable domain is DGGITQSPKYLFRKEGQNVTLSCEQNLNHDAMYWYRQDPGQGLRLIYYSQIVNDFQKGDIAEGYSVSREKKESFPLTVTSAQKNPTAFYLCASSIPGTSGYNEQFFGPGTRLTVL.